The sequence of this T cell receptor beta chain was determined in a study of cytomegalovirus exposure and HLA in healthy donors. Findings and caveats of the study: Previously analyzed data showed that most TCR beta V segments were productive at a frequency of about 87% or about 30%.

On this clone itself: Antigen unknown.

With 60 Vbeta and 13 Jbeta primers, the PCR was carried out. TCRdb's copy holds only in-frame clones and misses some; the assay was immunoSEQ multiplex PCR. The sample includes 40,000 or so clones. This CDR3 comprises 17 residues. Trimming took off 0 bases at V and 4 bases at J, with 16 bases between the two ends. Germline CDR1 reads LGHNA; CDR2 reads YNFKEQ. The origin of this receptor is a woman in her twenties or thirties in good health and CMV-seropositive. The chain links TRBV4-2 to TRBJ1-3; tentatively, D is TRBD1 (5 bases). Sequencing used PBMCs. The CDR3 here is CASSQDIWAGLGNTIYF. CDR3 in DNA: TGTGCCAGCAGCCAAGATATTTGGGCAGGGCTAGGAAACACCATATATTTT.